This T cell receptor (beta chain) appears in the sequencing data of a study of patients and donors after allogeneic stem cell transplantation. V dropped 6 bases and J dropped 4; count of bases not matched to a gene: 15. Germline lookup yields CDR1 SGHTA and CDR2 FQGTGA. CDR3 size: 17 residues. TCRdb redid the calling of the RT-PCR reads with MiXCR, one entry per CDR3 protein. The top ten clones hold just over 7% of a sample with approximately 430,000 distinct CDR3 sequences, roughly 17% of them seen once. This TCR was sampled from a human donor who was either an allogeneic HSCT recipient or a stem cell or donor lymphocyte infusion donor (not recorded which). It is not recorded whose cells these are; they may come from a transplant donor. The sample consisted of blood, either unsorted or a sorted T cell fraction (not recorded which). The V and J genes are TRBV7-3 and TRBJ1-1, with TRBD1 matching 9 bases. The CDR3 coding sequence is TGTGCCAGCAGAGCCCCTGGGACAGGGAATTTGGGCACTGAAGCTTTCTTT. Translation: CASRAPGTGNLGTEAFF.